One sample yielded the 26 T cell receptor beta chains listed below, sequenced in a study of T cell clonotyping in hematopoietic cell transplantation. Sequenced by immunoSEQ multiplex PCR; TCRdb stores in-frame clones only, minus some. The sample includes about 69,000 clones, just under 95% of them seen just once. Material for sequencing was peripheral blood mononuclear cells. The source is a man aged 50 to 59 in good health. Some clones in this sample may be carry-over from other donors' samples.

The chain joins TRBV4-1 to TRBJ1-4; 7 bases are shared with TRBD1. Per the germline V gene, CDR1 is MGHRA and CDR2 is YSYEKL. Trimming took 5 bases from V and 7 from J; bases not matched to a gene: 13. The CDR3 length is 16 residues. CDR3 in DNA: TGCGCCAGCAGCTCCTGGCCGATACAGGGGATTGAAAAACTGTTTTTT. Residues: CASSSWPIQGIEKLFF.

The chain has TRBV28 and TRBJ2-5; maybe TRBD2 (7 bases). This CDR3 is 12 amino acids long. V was clipped by 8 bases and J by 5 bases, with 12 bases between them. Germline CDR1 MDHEN, CDR2 SYDVKM. The CDR3 is CASREGGETQYF. The CDR3 coding sequence is TGTGCCAGCCGTGAGGGGGGGGAGACCCAGTACTTC.

This sequence joins TRBV15 and TRBJ2-3; D ambiguous. The V gene's germline CDR1 is LNHNV and CDR2 YYDKDF (reference sequence). CDR3 length: 12 residues. Trimming removed 3 bases from V and 8 bases from J, with 9 bases in between. The CDR3 sequence is CATSSQLRTQYF. The CDR3 coding sequence is TGTGCCACCAGCAGCCAACTCCGTACGCAGTATTTT.

The chain employs TRBV5-4 and TRBJ1-2, with TRBD1 identical over 9 bases. V trimming: 4 bases; J trimming: 7 bases; junction bases outside the gene matches: 11. The CDR3 consists of 15 residues. CDR1 and CDR2 from the germline V gene are SGHNT and YYREEE (reference sequence). Here the CDR3 reads CASSTGQGKGGGYTF. CDR3 bases: TGTGCCAGCAGCACAGGACAGGGGAAGGGTGGTGGCTACACCTTC.

This clone appeared a few times. This chain connects TRBV11-3 to TRBJ2-2; either TRBD1 or TRBD2 may supply D (5 bases each). Germline CDR1 is SGHNT and CDR2 is YENEEA. The CDR3 contains 14 residues. Trimming left V 8 bases short and J 0 bases short, with 10 bases between. The CDR3 nucleotides are TGTGCCAGCCGGGAAGGGGCGAACACCGGGGAGCTGTTTTTT. Amino acid sequence: CASREGANTGELFF.

This clone appeared a single time. The gene calls are TRBV30 and TRBJ1-3, with D tentatively TRBD1 (6 bases). The CDR3 consists of 14 residues. CDR1 and CDR2 from the germline V gene are GTSNPN and SVGIG (reference sequence). Trimming pared 1 base from V and 2 bases from J, leaving 9 bases between. In nucleotides, the CDR3 is TGTGCCTGGAGTGAAGGGGGTACTGGAAACACCATATATTTT. Protein: CAWSEGGTGNTIYF.

The gene calls are TRBV9 and TRBJ2-7; D tentatively fits TRBD1 or TRBD2 (6 bases each). The V gene lost 3 bases and the J gene lost 4 bases, with 8 bases spanning the gap. Germline CDR1 is SGDLS and CDR2 is YYNGEE. The CDR3 runs 12 residues. CDR3 protein: CASSEGGYEQYF. As DNA, the CDR3 is TGTGCCAGCAGCGAAGGGGGGTACGAGCAGTACTTC.

This clone was recorded once. V gene TRBV6-5 combines with J gene TRBJ1-5; D unclear. Trimming pared 4 bases from V and 3 bases from J, leaving 10 bases between. The CDR3 sequence is 14 residues long. Per the germline V gene, CDR1 is MNHEY and CDR2 is SVGAGI. The CDR3 sequence is CASSLDRFNQPQHF. The CDR3 coding sequence is TGTGCCAGCAGTTTGGACCGGTTCAATCAGCCCCAGCATTTT.

The chain joins TRBV27 to TRBJ2-7; tentatively, D is TRBD2 (5 bases). V lost 1 base and J lost 3, with 13 bases in between. Germline V lookup: CDR1 MNHEY, CDR2 SMNVEV (reference sequence). This CDR3 has 15 residues. The CDR3 bases are TGTGCCAGCAGTTTATTTCAGCGGAAGAACTACGAGCAGTACTTC. It encodes CASSLFQRKNYEQYF.

The chain couples TRBV6-6 to TRBJ1-2; D possibly corresponds to TRBD1 (6 bases). V was trimmed by 2 bases and J by 3 bases, leaving 7 bases between them. Germline lookup yields CDR1 MNHNY and CDR2 SVGAGI (reference sequence). CDR3 length equals 13 residues. The CDR3 loop reads CASSYQGHYGYTF. The CDR3 coding sequence is TGTGCCAGCAGTTACCAGGGGCACTATGGCTACACCTTC.

The CDR3 DNA reads as TGCGCCAGCAGCTTATCGGGGGCCAGCACAGATACGCAGTATTTT. Amino acid sequence: CASSLSGASTDTQYF. This chain links TRBV5-1 with TRBJ2-3; tentatively, D is TRBD1 or TRBD2 (6 bases each). In germline, CDR1 is SGHRS, CDR2 YFSETQ. V was shortened by 2 bases and J by 0 bases, with 10 bases between the two germline ends. The CDR3 sequence is 15 residues long.

The chain links TRBV6-4 to TRBJ1-1, with D unresolved. In germline, CDR1 is MRHNA, CDR2 SNTAGT. V shed 2 bases and J shed 1 base, with 5 bases lying between them. This CDR3 region has 13 residues. CDR3 sequence reads: CASSDGENTEAFF. The CDR3 nucleotides read TGTGCCAGCAGTGACGGAGAGAACACTGAAGCTTTCTTT.

V usage is TRBV7-2 and J usage is TRBJ2-3; the D is unclear. Germline CDR1 and CDR2: SGHTA and FQGNSA. The CDR3 spans 13 residues. V was cut by 1 base and J by 1 base, with 3 bases left in between. The CDR3 coding sequence is TGTGCCAGCAGCTTAGAGGGCACAGATACGCAGTATTTT. This sequence encodes CASSLEGTDTQYF.

In the case of this clone: Other DNA sequences in this specimen translate into the identical CDR3. The gene calls are TRBV29-1 and TRBJ2-7; D remains unclear. V was pared by 1 base and J by 1 base, with 2 bases between. Looked up from germline, CDR1 is SQVTM and CDR2 is ANQGSEA. CDR3 length: 11 residues. CDR3 region: CSVEVSYEQYF. The CDR3 region has the DNA TGCAGCGTTGAAGTTTCCTACGAGCAGTACTTC.

The DNA of the CDR3 is TGCGCCAGCAGGTCTAGCTCTGGGGCCAACGTCCTGACTTTC. Its translation: CASRSSSGANVLTF. The chain has TRBV5-1 and TRBJ2-6; D is undetermined. V lost 5 bases and J 0 bases, leaving 6 bases between the germline ends. The CDR3 consists of 14 residues. CDR1 and CDR2 from the germline V gene are SGHRS and YFSETQ.

This clone was seen just once. The rearrangement joins TRBV7-2 to TRBJ2-5; the D gene is possibly TRBD2 (6 bases). V was trimmed by 1 base and J by 6 bases, leaving 12 bases between them. The germline V gene has CDR1 SGHTA and CDR2 FQGNSA. The length of the CDR3 is 14 residues. The DNA for the CDR3 is TGTGCCAGCAGCTTAGGTCGGGGGATCAAGACCCAGTACTTC. Its translation is CASSLGRGIKTQYF.

This clone occurred many times. The V gene is TRBV19, the J gene TRBJ2-1, with TRBD2 matching over 11 bases. The junction had 4 bases not matched to a gene; V was cut back by 6 bases and J by 3 bases. The V gene's germline CDR1 is LNHDA and CDR2 SQIVND (reference sequence). The CDR3 extends over 15 amino acids. In nucleotides, the CDR3 is TGTGCCAGTAGCCTGACTAGCGGGAACTACAATGAGCAGTTCTTC. It is translated as CASSLTSGNYNEQFF.

The genes are TRBV19 and TRBJ2-7, with a tentative D call TRBD1 (5 bases). The CDR3 spans 16 residues. The ends were cut back, 1 base at V and 0 bases at J, with 13 bases in the middle. Germline V lookup: CDR1 LNHDA, CDR2 SQIVND (reference sequence). CDR3 sequence: CASSIVGRVGSYEQYF. CDR3 nucleotides: TGTGCCAGTAGTATAGTCGGCAGGGTAGGCTCCTACGAGCAGTACTTC. Full variable domain (remainder filled in from reference TRBV19 and TRBJ2-7): DGGITQSPKYLFRKEGQNVTLSCEQNLNHDAMYWYRQDPGQGLRLIYYSQIVNDFQKGDIAEGYSVSREKKESFPLTVTSAQKNPTAFYLCASSIVGRVGSYEQYFGPGTRLTVT.

This chain connects TRBV12-2 to TRBJ2-5; TRBD1, the table's D call, lacks a check against the DNA. TRBV12-2 is a pseudogene segment. The CDR3 extends over 16 amino acids. Written as DNA, the CDR3 is TGTGCAAGTCGCTTCCCCCCAGGAAAGTACCAAGAGACCCAGTACTTC. Its translation is CASRFPPGKYQETQYF.

This rearrangement joins TRBV7-3 to TRBJ2-5; 9 bases line up with TRBD2. The CDR3 is 15 residues long. Germline V CDR1 and CDR2: SGHTA, FQGTGA. Unmatched junction bases numbered 6, after V lost 2 bases and J lost 5 bases. CDR3: CASSLVAGVGETQYF. CDR3 DNA sequence: TGTGCCAGCAGCTTAGTAGCGGGAGTGGGCGAGACCCAGTACTTC.

This chain uses TRBV7-6 with TRBJ2-7, with D uncertain. Trimming removed 5 bases from V and 5 bases from J, with 13 bases in between. Germline loops: CDR1 SGHVS, CDR2 FNYEAQ. The CDR3 has 13 amino acids. CDR3: CASSLLASDEQYF. CDR3 DNA: TGTGCCAGCAGCCTACTGGCAAGCGACGAGCAGTACTTC.

This clone was recorded a few times. V is TRBV25-1 and J is TRBJ2-5, with 8 bases identical to TRBD1. CDR3 length: 14 amino acids. Germline CDR1 MGHDK, CDR2 SYGVNS. V gave up 4 bases and J gave up 5 bases; unmatched junction bases: 6. CDR3 region: CASSAGTGFETQYF. CDR3 in DNA: TGTGCCAGCAGTGCCGGGACAGGTTTTGAGACCCAGTACTTC.

V usage is TRBV27 and J usage is TRBJ2-7; 9 bases line up with TRBD2. Germline V gene lookup returns CDR1 MNHEY and CDR2 SMNVEV (reference sequence). The CDR3 extends over 13 amino acids. Losses at the gene ends were 5 bases for V and 3 bases for J; bases not matched to a gene: 2. The DNA for the CDR3 is TGTGCCAGCAGTGGGACTAGCTACTACGAGCAGTACTTC. The encoded protein is CASSGTSYYEQYF.

The chain couples TRBV7-9 to TRBJ2-7, with D perhaps matching TRBD1 (5 bases). CDR3 size: 15 residues. CDR1 and CDR2 from the germline V gene are SEHNR and FQNEAQ (reference sequence). Trimming stripped 5 bases from V and 3 bases from J, with 17 bases between. The CDR3 reads CASSPDTTRLYEQYF. CDR3 in DNA: TGTGCCAGCAGCCCGGACACTACTCGGCTCTACGAGCAGTACTTC.

The rearrangement uses TRBV30 and TRBJ2-3, with 8 bases that match TRBD1. Trimming at V came to 4 bases and at J to 1 base, leaving 4 bases not matched to a gene. There are 14 residues in the CDR3. Germline assignment: CDR1 GTSNPN and CDR2 SVGIG (reference sequence). This CDR3 reads CAWNGQGRTDTQYF. CDR3 sequence (DNA): TGTGCCTGGAATGGACAGGGCCGCACAGATACGCAGTATTTT.

The chain is built from TRBV28 and TRBJ1-2; possibly TRBD1 for D (5 bases). The CDR3 consists of 14 residues. V gave up 1 base and J gave up 5 bases, with 11 bases separating them. The germline gives CDR1 MDHEN, CDR2 SYDVKM. CDR3 sequence reads: CASSLFTGLYGYTF. The CDR3 coding sequence is TGTGCCAGCAGTTTATTCACAGGACTTTATGGCTACACCTTC.